This T cell receptor (beta chain) appears in the sequencing data of a study of Graves' ophthalmopathy and Graves' hyperthyroidism. The germline V gene encodes CDR1 PRHDT and CDR2 FYEKMQ (reference sequence). Trimming removed 2 bases from V and 6 bases from J, with 14 bases in between. CDR3 size: 14 residues. Amplified TCR beta CDR3 regions were obtained using RNA transcripts as template. A first-round RT-PCR used HTBI primers, followed by a second-round multiplex PCR. TCRdb reanalysed the multiplex PCR reads using MiXCR and keeps one entry per CDR3 protein. This table has almost 400,000 distinct CDR3 sequences, about 17% appearing once. This clonotype was recorded at least ten times.

The sequencing input was peripheral blood. The TCR was taken from a woman aged 18-29 years with Graves' ophthalmopathy. This chain joins TRBV13 and TRBJ2-7; unclear D gene. This CDR3 is CASSLTRFLGEQYF. For the CDR3, the DNA is TGTGCCAGCAGCTTAACCAGGTTCTTAGGCGAGCAGTACTTC.